This TCR beta chain is from a study of T cell responses to AZD1222 COVID-19 vaccine. V was cut by 1 base and J by 5 bases, with 11 bases left in between. Germline assignment: CDR1 GTSNPN and CDR2 SVGIG (reference sequence). The length of the CDR3 is 13 residues. Whole-study findings and limits: Clonal diversity may have been underestimated in mostly white British donors. Vaccine-associated CD4 TCRs ranged over spike, dominating at 160-218 and 743-854. No repertoire was sampled before or during the peak T cell response, only after it.

Clones were read by immunoSEQ multiplex PCR, and TCRdb kept only the in-frame ones, dropping some. Of approximately 77,000 clones listed, about 92% are singletons. This clone has only one observation. The antigen is undetermined. Second doses at about 4 or about 12 weeks were pooled. This TCR was recovered from an adult who received the AZD1222 COVID-19 vaccine. The sample consisted of peripheral blood, taken 28 days after the second AZD1222 dose. The rearrangement uses TRBV30 and TRBJ2-5; D is perhaps TRBD2 (5 bases). CDR3: CAWSEIAQETQYF. The CDR3 nucleotides read TGTGCCTGGAGTGAGATAGCGCAGGAGACCCAGTACTTC.